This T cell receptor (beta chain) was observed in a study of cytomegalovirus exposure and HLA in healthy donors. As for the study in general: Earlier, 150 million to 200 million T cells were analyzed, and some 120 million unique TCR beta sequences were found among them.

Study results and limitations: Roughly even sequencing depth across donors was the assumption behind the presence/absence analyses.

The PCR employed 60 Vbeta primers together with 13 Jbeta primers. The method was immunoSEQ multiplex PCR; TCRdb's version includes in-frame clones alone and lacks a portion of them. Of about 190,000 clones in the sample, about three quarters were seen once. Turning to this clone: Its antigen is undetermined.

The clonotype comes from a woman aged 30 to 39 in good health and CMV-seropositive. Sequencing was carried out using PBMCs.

The CDR3 protein is CASSLEPNQPQHF. CDR3 coding DNA: TGCGCCAGCAGCCTCGAGCCCAATCAGCCCCAGCATTTT. The chain uses TRBV5-1 and TRBJ1-5; D is unresolved. The V end was cut by 4 bases, the J end by 3 bases, with 8 bases between. This CDR3 contains 13 residues. From germline, CDR1 is SGHRS and CDR2 YFSETQ.